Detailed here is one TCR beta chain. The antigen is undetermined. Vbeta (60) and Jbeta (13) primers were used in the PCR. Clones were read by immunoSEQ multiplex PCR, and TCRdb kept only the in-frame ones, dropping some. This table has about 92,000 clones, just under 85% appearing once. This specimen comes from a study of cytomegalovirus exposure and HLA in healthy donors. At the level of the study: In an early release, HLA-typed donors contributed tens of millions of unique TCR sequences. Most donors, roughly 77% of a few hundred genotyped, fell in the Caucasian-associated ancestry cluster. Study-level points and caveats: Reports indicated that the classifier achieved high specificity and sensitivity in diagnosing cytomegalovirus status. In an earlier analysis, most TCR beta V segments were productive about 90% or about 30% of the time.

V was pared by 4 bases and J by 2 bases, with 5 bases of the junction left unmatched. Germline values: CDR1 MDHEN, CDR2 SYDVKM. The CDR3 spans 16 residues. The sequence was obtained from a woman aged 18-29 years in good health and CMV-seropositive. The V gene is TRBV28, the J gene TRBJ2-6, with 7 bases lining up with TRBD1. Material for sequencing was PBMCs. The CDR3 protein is CASSSSDRAGANVLTF. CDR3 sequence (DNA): TGTGCCAGCAGTTCCTCAGACAGGGCTGGGGCCAACGTCCTGACTTTC.